Listed below are T cell receptor beta chains from one sample, sequenced in a study of T cells after yellow fever vaccination. One entry per CDR3 protein, called by TCRdb with MiXCR from the 5' RACE reads. The table shows around 53,000 distinct CDR3 sequences, with about 6.6% occurring only once. The source was CD8+ T cells not binding an NS4B(214-222) dextramer, sorted from PBMCs, collected more than 40 days after the first yellow fever vaccination. These receptor sequences come from a man between 18 and 35 years old who received the YFV17D yellow fever vaccine. CDR3s include the opening cysteine and the closing phenylalanine or tryptophan. Fields, in order: J gene, CDR3 length, V gene, CDR3 protein.

>TRBJ1-4|16|TRBV4-3
CASSQEGWGADEKLFF
>TRBJ2-5|17|TRBV4-1
CASSQWADSTLMETQYF
>TRBJ2-2|17|TRBV5-1
CASSSASGGAVDGELFF
>TRBJ2-1|12|TRBV2
CATVDRNNEQFF
>TRBJ2-1|16|TRBV7-9
CASSTPGHGEYNEQFF
>TRBJ2-7|14|TRBV5-4
CASSWGDRVYEQYF
>TRBJ2-7|19|TRBV10-3
CAISESTASSGQGAYEQYF
>TRBJ2-4|18|TRBV7-8
CASSPVTSGGVAKNIQYF
>TRBJ2-1|15|TRBV5-1
CASSPHRETDNEQFF
>TRBJ2-5|15|TRBV7-9
CASSVGTASRGTQYF
>TRBJ2-2|19|TRBV23-1
CASSHSHQVGQRNTGELFF
>TRBJ1-2|15|TRBV7-2
CASSSRDRFNYGYTF
>TRBJ2-2|13|TRBV7-9
CASSLGSVGELFF
>TRBJ1-1|16|TRBV4-1
CASSPKIGSGGPEAFF
>TRBJ1-1|14|TRBV25-1
CASSELELNTEAFF
>TRBJ2-1|20|TRBV4-2
CASSGQGQGPHQSSYNEQFF
>TRBJ2-5|16|TRBV10-3
CAISDLLAGDEETQYF
>TRBJ2-7|15|TRBV20-1
CSAPLGGPGGNEQYF
>TRBJ2-1|17|TRBV4-3
CASSQGTGGPGKDEQFF
>TRBJ1-5|18|TRBV28
CATSIPGATTPSNQPQHF
>TRBJ2-1|16|TRBV11-2
CASSLTGGASYNEQFF
>TRBJ2-7|15|TRBV6-1
CASSSRDTDSYEQYF
>TRBJ2-3|14|TRBV28
CASTDEGHRNTQYF